The entry below describes one TCR beta chain. The data were taken from a study of blood T cell repertoires in COVID-19. Sequencing was performed with immunoSEQ multiplex PCR; in TCRdb, only in-frame clones are kept and a portion is missing. Of about 150,000 clones listed, around 85% are singletons. Germline CDR1 is SGDLS and CDR2 is YYNGEE. The J segment lost 6 bases and the V segment lost 3 bases, leaving 6 bases of the junction unmatched. The CDR3 has 14 amino acids. This sequence was found in a man older than 75 with COVID-19, enrolled during active disease. The V gene is TRBV9, the J gene TRBJ1-2; 9 nucleotides align to TRBD1. Material for sequencing was peripheral blood. The CDR3 coding sequence is TGTGCCAGCAGCGCCCAGGGACAGGGAAATGGCTACACCTTC. Its translation: CASSAQGQGNGYTF.